A single T cell receptor beta chain is shown here with its context. The data stem from a study of monozygotic twins with inflammatory bowel disease. Per germline, CDR1 KGHSH and CDR2 LQKENI. There are 15 residues in the CDR3. Using the 5' RACE reads, TCRdb records one entry per CDR3 protein without DNA. Its clone listing holds more than 120,000 distinct CDR3 sequences. The TCR was taken from a human donor with ulcerative colitis or Crohn's disease, or a healthy co-twin of an affected twin (not recorded which). The sample comprised blood. The chain links TRBV18 to TRBJ1-1; TCRdb's assignment of TRBD1 cannot be checked, as there is no DNA. This CDR3 reads CASSRGLGENTEAFF.